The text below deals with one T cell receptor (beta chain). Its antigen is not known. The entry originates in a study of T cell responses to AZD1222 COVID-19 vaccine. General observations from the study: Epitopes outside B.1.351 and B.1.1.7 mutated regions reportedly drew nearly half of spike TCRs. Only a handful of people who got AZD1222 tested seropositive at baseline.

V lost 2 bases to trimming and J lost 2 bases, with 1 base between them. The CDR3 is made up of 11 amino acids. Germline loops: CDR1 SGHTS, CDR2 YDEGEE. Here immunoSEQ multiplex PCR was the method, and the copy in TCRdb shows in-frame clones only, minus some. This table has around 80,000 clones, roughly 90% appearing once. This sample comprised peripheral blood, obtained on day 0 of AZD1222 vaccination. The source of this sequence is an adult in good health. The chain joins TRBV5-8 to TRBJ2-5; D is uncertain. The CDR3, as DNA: TGTGCCAGCAGCTTACAAGAGACCCAGTACTTC. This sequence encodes CASSLQETQYF.